Listed here is a single TCR beta chain. Its antigen is as yet unknown. This CDR3 has 14 residues. CDR1 SQVTM and CDR2 ANQGSEA come from the germline V gene. After removal of 6 bases from V and 1 base from J, the junction contained 7 bases not matched to a gene. This sample stems from a study of cytomegalovirus exposure and HLA in healthy donors. The PCR employed 60 Vbeta primers together with 13 Jbeta primers. Source study methods: Per a later analysis, the number of unique TCR beta chains was around 80 million, of which about 11 million were shared. Clones were sequenced by immunoSEQ multiplex PCR, and TCRdb holds only the in-frame ones, with some missing. That table furnishes V, J and clone size, whereas the DNA furnished D and trimming. The table includes about 140,000 clones, about 74% detected once. Findings and limits, study-wide: The availability of immune exposure information extended only to CMV serostatus.

The sample comprised PBMCs. The chain combines TRBV29-1 with TRBJ1-1; TRBD1 agrees at 8 bases. This sequence was found in a male donor in good health and CMV-seronegative. CDR3 in DNA: TGCAGCGTCGGGAAAGACAGGGGGAACACTGAAGCTTTCTTT. It encodes CSVGKDRGNTEAFF. Full variable domain (missing parts from reference TRBV29-1 and TRBJ1-1): SAVISQKPSRDICQRGTSLTIQCQVDSQVTMMFWYRQQPGQSLTLIATANQGSEATYESGFVIDKFPISRPNLTFSTLTVSNMSPEDSSIYLCSVGKDRGNTEAFFGQGTRLTVV.